A selection of T cell receptor beta chains follows, all from one sample in a study of T-cell memory formation after mild COVID-19. TCRdb re-called the 5' RACE reads through MiXCR, storing one row per CDR3 protein. The sample consists of around 220,000 distinct CDR3 sequences, around 17% of them appearing once. Source material: PBMCs or a T cell subset sorted from them (not recorded which). These receptors all come from a man aged 18 to 29 who had mild COVID-19 (a few samples of this study predate the infection). Cell type and time point are not known. CDR3s include the opening cysteine and the closing phenylalanine or tryptophan. Fields, in order: clone size, J gene, V gene, D gene, CDR3 DNA, CDR3 protein. D genes are given only for firm matches. Clone size is not always given. Where it is, it says once, few, many or a class for expanded clones.

- TRBJ2-6 TRBV7-2 - TGTGCCAGCAGCAAGAGTCCCCTATTCTCTGGGGCCAACGTCCTGACTTTC CASSKSPLFSGANVLTF
- TRBJ1-1 TRBV7-9 TRBD1 TGTGCCAGCAGCATAAGAGGACAGGGGAACACTGAAGCTTTCTTT CASSIRGQGNTEAFF
- TRBJ2-3 TRBV3-1 TRBD2 TGTGCCAGCAGCCCCCGGACTAGCGGGGGAGATACGCAGTATTTT CASSPRTSGGDTQYF
few TRBJ1-2 TRBV20-1 - TGCAGTGCTAGCCCGGTAGGCAGGGGAGTTGGCTACACCTTC CSASPVGRGVGYTF
- TRBJ2-5 TRBV6-5 TRBD1 TGTGCCAGCAGTTACCTGGGACAGGGGGAAGAGACCCAGTACTTC CASSYLGQGEETQYF
few TRBJ2-7 TRBV7-2 - TGTGCCAGCAGTTTTATGGTGGGGGGGCCTCACGAGCAGTACTTC CASSFMVGGPHEQYF
- TRBJ2-1 TRBV20-1 - TGCAGTGCTAGAGGTTCGGTAGGGTTTAGCTCCTACAATGAGCAGTTCTTC CSARGSVGFSSYNEQFF
few TRBJ2-1 TRBV20-1 - TGCAGTGCTAGAGGGCCCCTAGCAGTCTACAATGAGCAGTTCTTC CSARGPLAVYNEQFF
- TRBJ1-1 TRBV7-9 - TGTGCCAGCGGAGACGGGAACACTGAAGCTTTCTTT CASGDGNTEAFF
- TRBJ2-3 TRBV6-5 TRBD2 TGTGCCAGCAGCCAGCGGGGGAACACAGATACGCAGTATTTT CASSQRGNTDTQYF
- TRBJ2-2 TRBV6-6 TRBD1 TGTGCCAGCACCCGACAGGGGGCGGACACCGGGGAGCTGTTTTTT CASTRQGADTGELFF
- TRBJ2-2 TRBV10-3 - TGTGCCACCCAGCGGGGCCGGGACAAGAACACCGGGGAGCTGTTTTTT CATQRGRDKNTGELFF
few TRBJ2-1 TRBV20-1 TRBD2 TGCAGTGCTGAGCGGGGAAGTGAGCAGTTCTTC CSAERGSEQFF
few TRBJ1-5 TRBV20-1 - TGCAGTGCTAGGGGAACATCTCGGGGCTTATATCAGCCCCAGCATTTT CSARGTSRGLYQPQHF
- TRBJ2-4 TRBV5-1 TRBD1 TGCGCCAGCAGCTTGGAGGGTCAGGGGGTTGGAAACATTCAGTACTTC CASSLEGQGVGNIQYF
- TRBJ1-1 TRBV24-1 - TGTGCCACCAGTTCCGGGCTCGCTGAAGCTTTCTTT CATSSGLAEAFF
few TRBJ1-4 TRBV4-2 - TGTGCCAGCAGCCAAGATTCGGGTATTGCTAATGAAAAACTGTTTTTT CASSQDSGIANEKLFF
- TRBJ2-7 TRBV5-1 TRBD2 TGCGCCAGCAGCACTGGGACTACTCTCGAGCAGTACTTC CASSTGTTLEQYF
many TRBJ2-3 TRBV12-3/TRBV12-4 - TGTGCCAGCAGTTTAGCGGTACATAGCACAGATACGCAGTATTTT CASSLAVHSTDTQYF
- TRBJ1-2 TRBV5-6 - TGTGCCAGCACCAAGGGGCGGTCGACTGGCTACACCTTC CASTKGRSTGYTF
- TRBJ1-1 TRBV3-1 - TGTGCCAGCAGCCAAGTCGGCGGGCGGACTGAAGCTTTCTTT CASSQVGGRTEAFF
- TRBJ2-1 TRBV9 TRBD1 TGTGCCAGCAGCGTAGATGGGACAGACTACAATGAGCAGTTCTTC CASSVDGTDYNEQFF
- TRBJ1-2 TRBV2 - TGTGCCAGCAGTGCCAGGGCAGTAGGCTATGGCTACACCTTC CASSARAVGYGYTF
- TRBJ2-7 TRBV7-2 - TGTGCCAGCAACCATCCGGGGGGCCGTTACGAGCAGTACTTC CASNHPGGRYEQYF
- TRBJ1-6 TRBV6-5 - TGTGCCAGCAGTTACTTTACGGCAGCTAATCTGAATTCACCCCTCCACTTT CASSYFTAANLNSPLHF
many TRBJ1-4 TRBV5-5 - TGTGCCAGCAAAATCGGGACACCTAATGAAAAACTGTTTTTT CASKIGTPNEKLFF
- TRBJ2-1 TRBV7-9 - TGTGCCAGCAGCAATGACCCTAGAGTGCAGTTCTTC CASSNDPRVQFF
few TRBJ2-3 TRBV4-1 TRBD2 TGCGCCAGCAGCACGCGGGAGCGGGGTACGGCAGATACGCAGTATTTT CASSTRERGTADTQYF
- TRBJ2-3 TRBV11-2 - TGTGCCAGCAGCTTAGTGACTAGCACAGATACGCAGTATTTT CASSLVTSTDTQYF
- TRBJ1-6 TRBV20-1 TRBD1 TGCAGTGCTAGAGATGGGGACAGGGGACTTTATAATTCACCCCTCCACTTT CSARDGDRGLYNSPLHF
many TRBJ1-1 TRBV5-1 TRBD1 TGCGCCAGCAGCGGGGACAGGGGGCTGGGTGAAGCTTTCTTT CASSGDRGLGEAFF
- TRBJ2-7 TRBV20-1 - TGCAGTGCTAGACGTCCGGGGGGCGCGTCTGGAGAGCAGTACTTC CSARRPGGASGEQYF
- TRBJ2-3 TRBV5-1 TRBD2 TGCGCCAGCATCCTAGCGGGCACAGATACGCAGTATTTT CASILAGTDTQYF
- TRBJ2-5 TRBV4-2 TRBD2 TGTGCCAGCAGCCAAGAAGCGGGGAGCCAAGAGACCCAGTACTTC CASSQEAGSQETQYF
many TRBJ2-1 TRBV6-6 TRBD2 TGTGCCAGCAGGAACTCGGGGGGCTCCTACAATGAGCAGTTCTTC CASRNSGGSYNEQFF
- TRBJ2-2 TRBV20-1 - TGCAGTGCCATAAGGGCAGGCAACACCGGGGAGCTGTTTTTT CSAIRAGNTGELFF
- TRBJ1-1 TRBV12-3/TRBV12-4 - TGTGCCAGCAGTTTCCAGGGGAACTTGAACACTGAAGCTTTCTTT CASSFQGNLNTEAFF
- TRBJ2-5 TRBV9 - TGTGCCAGCGGACAGTCACTAGCGTCGACCCAGTACTTC CASGQSLASTQYF
many TRBJ2-1 TRBV7-2 - TGTGCCAGCAGCTCCTCTAGCTGGAATGAGCAGTTCTTC CASSSSSWNEQFF
few TRBJ1-1 TRBV7-2 - TGTGCCACACAGGGACCCAGGACTGAAGCTTTCTTT CATQGPRTEAFF
- TRBJ2-2 TRBV28 - TGTGCCAGCAGTTTAGGGGGGCATAACACCGGGGAGCTGTTTTTT CASSLGGHNTGELFF
- TRBJ1-5 TRBV12-3/TRBV12-4 TRBD1 TGTGCCAGCAGACCAGGGGGCGATAGCAATCAGCCCCAGCATTTT CASRPGGDSNQPQHF
many TRBJ1-4 TRBV6-6 - TGTGCCAGCACTGCTGGCCTACGTAATGAAAAACTGTTTTTT CASTAGLRNEKLFF
- TRBJ2-5 TRBV27 TRBD2 TGTGCCAGCAGACTACGGACTAGCGGGGGAGAGACCCAGTACTTC CASRLRTSGGETQYF
- TRBJ1-2 TRBV6-6 - TGTGCCAGCAGTTATGGAATAGGCAGGGGCTTGATGAGGGGCTACACCTTC CASSYGIGRGLMRGYTF
- TRBJ1-3 TRBV18 - TGTGCCAGCTCAAGCTCTTCTCGAAACACCATATATTTT CASSSSSRNTIYF
- TRBJ2-2 TRBV30 - TGTGCCGTACAAGGGGGCGGGGGCACCGGGGAGCGGTTTTTT CAVQGGGGTGERFF
- TRBJ2-7 TRBV20-1 TRBD1 TGCAGTGCTTCGGACAGGACCTACGAGCAGTACTTC CSASDRTYEQYF
- TRBJ1-1 TRBV7-8 - TGTGCCAGCAGCCACCGGACAGCTAAACCGAACACTGAAGCTTTCTTT CASSHRTAKPNTEAFF
few TRBJ2-2 TRBV7-3 TRBD1 TGTGCCAGCAGCTTAACGGGACAGGCCGGGGAGCTGTTTTTT CASSLTGQAGELFF
few TRBJ2-3 TRBV7-9 TRBD2 TGTGCCAGCAGCCGTGCGGCGGGACTACCCTTCACAGATACGCAGTATTTT CASSRAAGLPFTDTQYF
- TRBJ2-1 TRBV24-1 - TGTGCCACCAGTGAGTCAGGGTTTGAGCAGTTCTTC CATSESGFEQFF
few TRBJ2-3 TRBV27 TRBD2 TGTGCCAGCAGCAAACGGGACTACACAGATACGCAGTATTTT CASSKRDYTDTQYF
- TRBJ1-1 TRBV6-2/TRBV6-3 - TGTGCCAGCAGTTTCCCCGGGCTCAGGGGTGAAGCTTTCTTT CASSFPGLRGEAFF
few TRBJ2-5 TRBV18 - TGTGCCAGCTCACCCTCAGCAGAGACCCAGTACTTC CASSPSAETQYF
few TRBJ1-2 TRBV19 - TGTGCCAGTAGTAATTTCAGGGCCAACTATGGCTACACCTTC CASSNFRANYGYTF
many TRBJ2-1 TRBV5-1 TRBD2 TGCGCCAGCAGCTTGGCCGGTTTAGCGGGAGCGTACAATGAGCAGTTCTTC CASSLAGLAGAYNEQFF
few TRBJ1-1 TRBV6-2/TRBV6-3 - TGTGCCAGCATGGAGTCGAACACTGAAGCTTTCTTT CASMESNTEAFF
few TRBJ1-4 TRBV2 - TGTGCCAGCAGTGAAGCTGGACGGGGCTGGGGAGAACTGTTTTTT CASSEAGRGWGELFF
few TRBJ2-7 TRBV2 TRBD2 TGTGCCAGCACCGTCGAGCGGGGTAGCTCCTACGAGCAGTACTTC CASTVERGSSYEQYF